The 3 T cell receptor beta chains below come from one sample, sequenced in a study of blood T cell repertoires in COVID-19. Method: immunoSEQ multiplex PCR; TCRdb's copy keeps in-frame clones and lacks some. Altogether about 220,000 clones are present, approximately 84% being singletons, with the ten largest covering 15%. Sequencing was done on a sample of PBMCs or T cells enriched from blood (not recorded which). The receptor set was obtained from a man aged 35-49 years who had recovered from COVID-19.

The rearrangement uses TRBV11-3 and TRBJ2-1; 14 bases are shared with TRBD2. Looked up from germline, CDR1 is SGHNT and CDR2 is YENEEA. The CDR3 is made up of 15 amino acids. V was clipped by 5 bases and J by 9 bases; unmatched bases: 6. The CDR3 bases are TGTGCCAGCAGCGTGACTAGCGGGGGGGAGGGTGAGCAGTTCTTC. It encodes CASSVTSGGEGEQFF. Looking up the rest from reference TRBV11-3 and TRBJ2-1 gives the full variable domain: EAGVVQSPRYKIIEKKQPVAFWCNPISGHNTLYWYLQNLGQGPELLIRYENEEAVDDSQLPKDRFSAERLKGVDSTLKIQPAELGDSAVYLCASSVTSGGEGEQFFGPGTRLTVL.

CDR3 DNA sequence: TGTGCCAGCAGTCTAATGATGGGGGCTAATTCACCCCTCCACTTT. Amino acid sequence: CASSLMMGANSPLHF. This rearrangement joins TRBV2 to TRBJ1-6; D possibly corresponds to TRBD1 (6 bases). This CDR3 region has 15 residues. Trimming cost V 5 bases and J 6 bases, with 14 bases left between them. Germline assignment: CDR1 SNHLY and CDR2 FYNNEI.

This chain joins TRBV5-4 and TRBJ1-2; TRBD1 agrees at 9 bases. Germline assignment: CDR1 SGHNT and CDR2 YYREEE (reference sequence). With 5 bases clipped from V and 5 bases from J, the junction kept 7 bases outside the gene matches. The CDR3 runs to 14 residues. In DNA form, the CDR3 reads TGTGCCAGCAGTCCCACGGGGACAGGGTATGGCTACACCTTC. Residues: CASSPTGTGYGYTF.